The 21 T cell receptor beta chains below were found in one sample sequenced in a study of monozygotic twins with cystic fibrosis. The protocol was immunoSEQ multiplex PCR, while the TCRdb copy is restricted to in-frame clones and leaves out a portion. Found here are some 25,000 clones, around 96% of them singletons; the top ten hold around 2.5%. Sample: blood. The receptors stem from a girl aged 2-10 years with cystic fibrosis.

The chain combines TRBV9 with TRBJ2-7; TRBD1 agrees at 9 bases. The CDR3 extends over 15 amino acids. Losses at the gene ends were 2 bases for V and 0 bases for J; bases not matched to a gene: 3. From germline, CDR1 is SGDLS and CDR2 YYNGEE. DNA of the CDR3: TGTGCCAGCAGCGTTGGGACAGGGAACTCCTACGAGCAGTACTTC. As protein: CASSVGTGNSYEQYF.

This clone has only one observation. V and J are TRBV5-1 and TRBJ2-7; D remains unclear. V was clipped by 1 base and J by 3 bases, with 14 bases between them. The CDR3 has 15 residues. CDR1 and CDR2 (germline): SGHRS, YFSETQ. DNA of the CDR3: TGCGCCAGCAGCTTGAACCCGGACCGGATCTACGAGCAGTACTTC. Its translation: CASSLNPDRIYEQYF.

This clone occurred once. The V gene is TRBV27, the J gene TRBJ2-3; 10 bases align to TRBD2. There are 16 residues in the CDR3. CDR1 is MNHEY, CDR2 SMNVEV, per germline (reference sequence). V was clipped by 5 bases and J by 3 bases; unmatched bases: 8. CDR3 region: CASSGSGRGGTDTQYF. The CDR3 nucleotides are TGTGCCAGCAGTGGCAGCGGGAGGGGGGGGACAGATACGCAGTATTTT.

The rearrangement joins TRBV30 to TRBJ2-2; D is ambiguous. Germline V CDR1 and CDR2: GTSNPN, SVGIG (reference sequence). Trimming left V 0 bases short and J 7 bases short, with 6 bases between. This CDR3 comprises 12 residues. The CDR3: CAWSVLFGELFF. CDR3 nucleotide sequence: TGTGCCTGGAGTGTACTTTTCGGGGAGCTGTTTTTT.

The chain combines TRBV6-1 with TRBJ1-3; no clear D gene. Looked up from germline, CDR1 is MNHNS and CDR2 is SASEGT. The V end lost 5 bases, the J end lost 0 bases, and 11 bases lay between the germline ends. The CDR3 contains 15 residues. CDR3 bases: TGTGCCAGCAGTCCAGAACTGATCTCTGGAAACACCATATATTTT. Translation: CASSPELISGNTIYF.

The chain is built from TRBV27 and TRBJ2-7; D gene uncertain. The CDR3 is 16 residues long. The germline CDR1 and CDR2 sequences are MNHEY and SMNVEV (reference sequence). V lost 0 bases to trimming and J lost 2 bases, with 14 bases between them. The DNA for the CDR3 is TGTGCCAGCAGTTTATCTCTCAGTGGGGTAGCCTACGAGCAGTACTTC. Protein product: CASSLSLSGVAYEQYF.

CDR3 in amino acids: CASSPSSGGSYEQYF. The CDR3 DNA reads TGTGCCAGCAGCCCCTCTAGCGGGGGCTCCTACGAGCAGTACTTC. This chain connects TRBV11-3 to TRBJ2-7; 10 bases are a match to TRBD2. The CDR3 length is 15 residues. Germline V gene sequence: CDR1 SGHNT, CDR2 YENEEA. The V and J ends lost 5 bases and 0 bases, in that order; junction bases with no gene match: 4.

The chain combines TRBV18 with TRBJ2-5; the match to TRBD2 covers 7 bases. The germline V gene encodes CDR1 KGHSH and CDR2 LQKENI. Trimming removed 2 bases from V and 7 bases from J; junction bases left unmatched: 7. The length of the CDR3 is 14 residues. CDR3 sequence reads: CASSPDIGEGTQYF. The CDR3 DNA reads as TGTGCCAGCTCACCAGATATCGGGGAGGGGACCCAGTACTTC.

Only one count was recorded for this clone. This chain links TRBV9 with TRBJ2-7; 14 nucleotides line up with TRBD2. The CDR3 sequence is 16 residues long. Per germline, CDR1 SGDLS and CDR2 YYNGEE. V gave up 2 bases and J gave up 0 bases; unmatched junction bases: 1. The CDR3 sequence: CASSVGLAGASYEQYF. DNA of the CDR3: TGTGCCAGCAGCGTGGGACTAGCGGGGGCCTCCTACGAGCAGTACTTC.

This clone was seen a single time. CDR3 sequence reads: CASRKPGTGGNQPQHF. The CDR3 bases are TGTGCCAGCAGAAAACCCGGGACAGGGGGCAATCAGCCCCAGCATTTT. The genes are TRBV6-6 and TRBJ1-5; 10 positions agree with TRBD1. CDR1 is MNHNY, CDR2 SVGAGI, per germline (reference sequence). J gave up 2 bases and V 6 bases, and 7 bases lay outside the gene matches. CDR3 size: 16 residues.

The chain links TRBV11-2 to TRBJ1-1; maybe TRBD1 (5 bases). Germline V CDR1 and CDR2: SGHAT, FQNNGV. The CDR3 extends over 18 amino acids. V lost 5 bases, J lost 3 bases, and 25 bases lay in between. For the CDR3, the DNA is TGTGCCAGCAGCCTAGGATATACTGTGGTGGGGGAGCACACTGAAGCTTTCTTT. Amino acid sequence: CASSLGYTVVGEHTEAFF.

The chain carries TRBV4-2 and TRBJ2-5; D ambiguous. Germline CDR1 LGHNA, CDR2 YNFKEQ. The CDR3 length is 16 residues. The ends were cut back, 0 bases at V and 1 base at J, with 12 bases in the middle. CDR3 sequence (DNA): TGTGCCAGCAGCCAAGATCCATCCGGGTTCCAAGAGACCCAGTACTTC. It codes for CASSQDPSGFQETQYF.

The J gene is TRBJ1-5, the V gene TRBV7-2, with D uncertain. In germline, CDR1 is SGHTA, CDR2 FQGNSA. The CDR3 totals 14 residues. Deletions cut 0 bases from V and 7 bases from J, with 10 bases between. The CDR3: CASSLAGPAQPQHF. CDR3 DNA: TGTGCCAGCAGCTTAGCGGGCCCGGCGCAGCCCCAGCATTTT.

V gene TRBV19 combines with J gene TRBJ1-2; no reliable D call. Germline CDR1 LNHDA, CDR2 SQIVND (reference sequence). This CDR3 contains 14 residues. The germline V and J ends were trimmed by 6 bases and 8 bases, with 19 bases remaining between them. The CDR3 region is CASSLRSPPEGYTF. The CDR3 region has the DNA TGTGCCAGTAGCCTCCGTAGCCCCCCTGAGGGCTACACCTTC.

This clone was counted once. For the CDR3, the DNA is TGTGCCAGCAGTAAAATTCCCCTAGCGGGAGCCGCTTACGAGCAGTACTTC. It yields the protein CASSKIPLAGAAYEQYF. The chain couples TRBV27 to TRBJ2-7; 10 bases are shared with TRBD2. The J segment lost 4 bases and the V segment lost 5 bases, leaving 14 bases of the junction unmatched. CDR3 length equals 17 residues. Germline CDR1 reads MNHEY; CDR2 reads SMNVEV (reference sequence).

This sequence joins TRBV10-3 and TRBJ2-2, with TRBD2 matching 12 bases. Trimming removed 9 bases from V and 1 base from J; junction bases left unmatched: 6. Per the germline V gene, CDR1 is ENHRY and CDR2 is SYGVKD. The length of the CDR3 is 16 residues. The CDR3 sequence is CAMSTSGSVNTGELFF. The CDR3 DNA reads TGTGCCATGTCGACTAGCGGGAGTGTGAACACCGGGGAGCTGTTTTTT.

This clone was recorded only once. The chain couples TRBV19 to TRBJ2-1, with 7 bases fitting TRBD2. Per germline, CDR1 LNHDA and CDR2 SQIVND (reference sequence). This CDR3 contains 16 residues. V shed 4 bases and J 2 bases; nucleotides not matched to a gene: 8. CDR3 sequence reads: CASSSPWAGAYNEQFF. The CDR3 DNA reads as TGTGCCAGTAGTAGCCCCTGGGCGGGAGCCTACAATGAGCAGTTCTTC.

The chain is built from TRBV28 and TRBJ2-7; 10 positions match TRBD1. The CDR3 is made up of 15 amino acids. Per germline, CDR1 MDHEN and CDR2 SYDVKM. Trimming took 5 bases from V and 2 from J; bases not matched to a gene: 6. CDR3: CASSEAGTGAYEQYF. In DNA form, the CDR3 reads TGTGCCAGCAGTGAAGCCGGGACAGGGGCCTACGAGCAGTACTTC.

This chain links TRBV28 with TRBJ1-2; D not resolved. This CDR3 is 14 amino acids long. V lost 2 bases and J lost 2, with 9 bases in between. Germline-derived CDR1 and CDR2 are MDHEN and SYDVKM. CDR3 in amino acids: CASSLGAANYGYTF. CDR3 DNA sequence: TGTGCCAGCAGTTTAGGAGCGGCGAACTATGGCTACACCTTC.

This clone came up once. The genes are TRBV5-1 and TRBJ1-1, with TRBD1 matching over 10 bases. V shed 2 bases and J 3 bases; nucleotides not matched to a gene: 7. The length of the CDR3 is 16 residues. Germline V gives CDR1 SGHRS, CDR2 YFSETQ. CDR3: CASSFVTGGTDTEAFF. The CDR3 nucleotides read TGCGCCAGCAGCTTCGTGACAGGGGGCACGGACACTGAAGCTTTCTTT.

In DNA, the CDR3 is TGTGCCAGCAGTCTCCAAGGGACAGGGCTCGAGCAGTACTTC. Amino acid sequence: CASSLQGTGLEQYF. V usage is TRBV6-5 and J usage is TRBJ2-7; 9 nucleotides line up with TRBD1. Germline values: CDR1 MNHEY, CDR2 SVGAGI. The CDR3 has 14 amino acids. V lost 5 bases, J lost 6 bases, and 8 bases stayed unmatched.